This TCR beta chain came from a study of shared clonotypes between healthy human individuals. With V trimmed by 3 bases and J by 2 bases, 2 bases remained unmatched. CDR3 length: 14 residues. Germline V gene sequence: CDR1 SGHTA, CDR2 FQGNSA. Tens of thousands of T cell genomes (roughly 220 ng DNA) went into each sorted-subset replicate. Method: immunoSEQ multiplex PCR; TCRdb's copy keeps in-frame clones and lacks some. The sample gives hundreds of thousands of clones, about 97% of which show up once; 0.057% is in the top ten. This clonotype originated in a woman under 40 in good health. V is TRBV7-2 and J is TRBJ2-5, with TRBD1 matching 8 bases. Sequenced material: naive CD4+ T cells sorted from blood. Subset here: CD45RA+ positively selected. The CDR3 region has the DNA TGTGCCAGCAGCTTTCGGACAGGGCAAGAGACCCAGTACTTC. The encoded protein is CASSFRTGQETQYF.